A selection of T cell receptor beta chains follows, all from one sample in a study of cytomegalovirus exposure and HLA in healthy donors. Method: immunoSEQ multiplex PCR; TCRdb's copy keeps in-frame clones and lacks some. Recorded for this sample: approximately 96,000 clones. The specimen sequenced was PBMCs. The receptors come from a girl between 10 and 17 years old in good health and CMV-seropositive. Each CDR3 is given with its conserved first and last residue. The D gene is left open where the match is weak.

v_gene: TRBV19; j_gene: TRBJ1-2; d_gene: NA; CDR3aa: CASSTGADYGYTF
v_gene: TRBV30; j_gene: TRBJ2-5; d_gene: TRBD1; CDR3aa: CAWRRDSQETQYF
v_gene: TRBV19; j_gene: TRBJ2-1; d_gene: TRBD2; CDR3aa: CASSINSGGALNEQFF
v_gene: TRBV18; j_gene: TRBJ2-3; d_gene: NA; CDR3aa: CASSRTGVTDTQYF
v_gene: TRBV4-3; j_gene: TRBJ2-2; d_gene: TRBD1; CDR3aa: CASSQDRGTGELFF
v_gene: TRBV9; j_gene: TRBJ1-1; d_gene: NA; CDR3aa: CASSVATGSTEAFF
v_gene: TRBV19; j_gene: TRBJ2-7; d_gene: NA; CDR3aa: CASGGRNYEQYF
v_gene: TRBV5-1; j_gene: TRBJ2-2; d_gene: NA; CDR3aa: CASSFTTGELFF
v_gene: TRBV19; j_gene: TRBJ2-2; d_gene: TRBD1; CDR3aa: CASSTYYGTGNTGELFF
v_gene: TRBV4-1; j_gene: TRBJ1-1; d_gene: TRBD1; CDR3aa: CASSQQGASREAFF
v_gene: TRBV4-1; j_gene: TRBJ1-1; d_gene: TRBD1; CDR3aa: CASSHAPPGQMNTEAFF
v_gene: TRBV15; j_gene: TRBJ2-3; d_gene: TRBD2; CDR3aa: CATSRASGSTDTQYF
v_gene: TRBV5-1; j_gene: TRBJ1-2; d_gene: NA; CDR3aa: CASSLGGGGYTF
v_gene: TRBV11-2; j_gene: TRBJ2-2; d_gene: NA; CDR3aa: CASSYGTNTGELFF
v_gene: TRBV7-6; j_gene: TRBJ2-1; d_gene: TRBD2; CDR3aa: CASSSGRSGGDYNEQFF
v_gene: TRBV7-2; j_gene: TRBJ1-1; d_gene: NA; CDR3aa: CASSSEGSEAFF
v_gene: TRBV4-3; j_gene: TRBJ2-1; d_gene: NA; CDR3aa: CASSQGPNEQFF
v_gene: TRBV7-2; j_gene: TRBJ1-2; d_gene: NA; CDR3aa: CASSSNTGFGYTF
v_gene: TRBV11-3; j_gene: TRBJ1-2; d_gene: TRBD1; CDR3aa: CASTFAGTAGGIYGYTF
v_gene: TRBV15; j_gene: TRBJ2-5; d_gene: NA; CDR3aa: CATSRPAGSNVEETQYF
v_gene: TRBV6-5; j_gene: TRBJ1-2; d_gene: TRBD1; CDR3aa: CASSPQGGKGRGYTF
v_gene: TRBV4-3; j_gene: TRBJ1-2; d_gene: TRBD1; CDR3aa: CASSQGQGAGYGYTF
v_gene: TRBV5-1; j_gene: TRBJ1-2; d_gene: NA; CDR3aa: CASSLGANYGYTF
v_gene: TRBV5-6; j_gene: TRBJ1-4; d_gene: NA; CDR3aa: CASSLLATNEKLFF
v_gene: TRBV7-9; j_gene: TRBJ2-1; d_gene: TRBD1; CDR3aa: CASNGRQGQGNEQFF
v_gene: TRBV2; j_gene: TRBJ1-6; d_gene: NA; CDR3aa: CASSQDLQGNNSPLHF